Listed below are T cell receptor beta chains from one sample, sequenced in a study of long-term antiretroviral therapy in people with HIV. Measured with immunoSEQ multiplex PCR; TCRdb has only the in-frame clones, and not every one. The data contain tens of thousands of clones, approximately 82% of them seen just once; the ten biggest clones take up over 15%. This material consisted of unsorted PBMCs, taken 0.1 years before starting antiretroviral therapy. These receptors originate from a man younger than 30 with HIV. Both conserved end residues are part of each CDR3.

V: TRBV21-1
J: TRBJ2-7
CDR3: CASSKKRPLGMYEQYF

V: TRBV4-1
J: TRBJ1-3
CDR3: CASSQDPGNTIYF

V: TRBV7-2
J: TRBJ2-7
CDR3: CASSLGLAGALGIYEQYF

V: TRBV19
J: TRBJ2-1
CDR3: CASSIASGGLNEQFF

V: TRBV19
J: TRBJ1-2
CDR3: CASSIDRGANYGYTF

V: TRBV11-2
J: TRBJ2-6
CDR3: CASSRDWANVLTF

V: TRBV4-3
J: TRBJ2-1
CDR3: CASSQGLAGYNEQFF

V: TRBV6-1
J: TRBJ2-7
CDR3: CATLGLSFYEQYF

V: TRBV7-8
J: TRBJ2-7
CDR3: CASSPHSLPSYEQYF

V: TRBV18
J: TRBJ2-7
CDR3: CASSPPGQSYEQYF

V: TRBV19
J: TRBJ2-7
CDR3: CASSWHSSGYEQYF

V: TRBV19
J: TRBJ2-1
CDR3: CASSIGTGRVLNEQFF

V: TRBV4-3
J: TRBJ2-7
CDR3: CASSQGASGNPYEQYF

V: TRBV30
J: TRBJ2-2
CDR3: CAWTRYRGSFAGELFF

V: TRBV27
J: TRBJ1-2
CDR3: CASRSTGQNYGYTF

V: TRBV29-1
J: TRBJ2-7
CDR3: CSVEGRQGLHYEQYF

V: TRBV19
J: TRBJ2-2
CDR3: CASRGTSVSGELFF

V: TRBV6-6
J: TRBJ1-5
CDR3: CASDPGAFNQPQHF